This T cell receptor beta chain emerged from a study of PD-1 blockade in mismatch repair-deficient tumors. Study-wide background: Patients had eleven to twelve mismatch repair-deficient cancer types, all previously treated and progressing.

Trimming stripped 1 base from V and 5 bases from J, with 9 bases between. This CDR3 region has 13 residues. The germline V gene encodes CDR1 LNHDA and CDR2 SQIVND (reference sequence). TCRdb's table, derived via immunoSEQ multiplex PCR, lists solely in-frame clones and lacks some. The sample has approximately 110,000 clones; more than 60% are singletons. This clone has only a few counts. The chain couples TRBV19 to TRBJ2-7, with D unclear. The sequence derives from an adult with mismatch repair-deficient cancer. Material: peripheral blood, obtained 60 weeks after starting pembrolizumab. CDR3 amino acids: CASSIGLYDEQYF. The CDR3 DNA reads as TGTGCCAGTAGTATAGGATTATACGACGAGCAGTACTTC.